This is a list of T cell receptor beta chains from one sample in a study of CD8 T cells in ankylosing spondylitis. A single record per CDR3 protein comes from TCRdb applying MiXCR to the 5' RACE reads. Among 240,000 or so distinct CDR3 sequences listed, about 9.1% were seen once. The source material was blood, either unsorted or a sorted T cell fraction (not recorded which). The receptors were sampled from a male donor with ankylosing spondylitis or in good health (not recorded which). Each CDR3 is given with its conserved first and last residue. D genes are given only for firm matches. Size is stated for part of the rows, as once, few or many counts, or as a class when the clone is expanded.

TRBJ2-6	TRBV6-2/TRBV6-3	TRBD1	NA	TGTGCCAGCAGTTCCTGGGACAGGTTTGGGTCAAGCTCTGGGGCCAACGTCCTGACTTTC	CASSSWDRFGSSSGANVLTF
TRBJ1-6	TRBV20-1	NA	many	TGCAGTGCTAGAGATGAATCATCCCGGGGGCGCTCCTATAATTCACCCCTCCACTTT	CSARDESSRGRSYNSPLHF
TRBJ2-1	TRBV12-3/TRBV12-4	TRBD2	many	TGTGCCAGCAGAACCGGGACTACCTTTGGGGATGAGCAGTTCTTC	CASRTGTTFGDEQFF
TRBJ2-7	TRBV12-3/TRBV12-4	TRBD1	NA	TGTGCCTGCAGTTTCGGATGGGGGCAGGGGGCTCCCCGGACGAGCGAGCAGTACTTC	CACSFGWGQGAPRTSEQYF
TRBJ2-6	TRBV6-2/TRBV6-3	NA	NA	TGTGCCAGCAGCTGGTTCGCTGGGGCCAACGTCCTGACTTTC	CASSWFAGANVLTF
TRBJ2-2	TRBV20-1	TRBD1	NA	TGCAGTGCTAGGGATGGACAGGGGGACACCGGGGAGCTGTTTTTT	CSARDGQGDTGELFF
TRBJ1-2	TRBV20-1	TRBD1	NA	TGCAGTGCTAGAGACCAAGGGACAGGGAATGGCTACACCTTC	CSARDQGTGNGYTF
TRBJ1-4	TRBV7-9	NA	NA	TGTGCCAGCAGCCCCGATTCGGCCGCGGCTAATGAAAAACTGTTTTTT	CASSPDSAAANEKLFF
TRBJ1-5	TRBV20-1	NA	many	TGCAGTGTTGGAGATAATAGCAATCAGCCCCAGCATTTT	CSVGDNSNQPQHF
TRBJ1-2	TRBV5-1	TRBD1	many	TGCGCCAGCACCGGGGACAGGCCTCAGTACACCTTC	CASTGDRPQYTF
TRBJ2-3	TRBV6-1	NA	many	TGTGCCAGCAGGGCGGGACAGCCGTACACAGATACGCAGTATTTT	CASRAGQPYTDTQYF
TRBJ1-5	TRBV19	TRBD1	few	TGTGCCAGTAGTTCCGGGACAGGGTTCAATCAGCCCCAGCATTTT	CASSSGTGFNQPQHF
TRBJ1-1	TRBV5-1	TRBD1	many	TGCGCCAGCAGCCAGGGGGACAGGGGGACTGAAGCTTTCTTT	CASSQGDRGTEAFF
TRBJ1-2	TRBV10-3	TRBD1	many	TGTGCCATCTACGACACAGGGGGCGTCGACTATGGCTACACCTTC	CAIYDTGGVDYGYTF
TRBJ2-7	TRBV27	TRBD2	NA	TGTGCCAGCAGTCCCAAGCGGGGGGGCCGGTACGAGCAGTACTTC	CASSPKRGGRYEQYF
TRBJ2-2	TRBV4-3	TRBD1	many	TGCGCCAGCCGACAGGGGATGAACACCGGGGAGCTGTTTTTT	CASRQGMNTGELFF
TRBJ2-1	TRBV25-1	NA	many	TGTGCCAGCAGTGAATGGACAGCCTACAATGAGCAGTTCTTC	CASSEWTAYNEQFF
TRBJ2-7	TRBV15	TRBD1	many	TGTGCCACCAGCAGGGACAGGGGGTTCTCCTACGAGCAGTACTTC	CATSRDRGFSYEQYF
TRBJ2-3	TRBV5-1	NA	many	TGCGCCAGCAGCTTGGCGGACACCCATACGCAGTATTTT	CASSLADTHTQYF
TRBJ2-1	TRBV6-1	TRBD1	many	TGTGCCAGCAGTCCTCCTGGGACAGGGAGGGGGAAGGAGCAGTTCTTC	CASSPPGTGRGKEQFF
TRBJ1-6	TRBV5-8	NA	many	TGTGCCAGCAGCTTGGAAAGGGGTTACAATTCACCCCTCCACTTT	CASSLERGYNSPLHF
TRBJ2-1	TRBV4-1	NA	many	TGCGCCAGCAGCCCCGAGAGGACCGGGAGAAGTGAGCAGTTCTTC	CASSPERTGRSEQFF
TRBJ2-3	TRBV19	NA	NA	TGTGCCAGTTCAGGTTTTAACACAGATACGCAGTATTTT	CASSGFNTDTQYF
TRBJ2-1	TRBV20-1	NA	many	TGCAGTGCTAGAGACCCAGAAACAGGGATAGGGTACAATGAGCAGTTCTTC	CSARDPETGIGYNEQFF
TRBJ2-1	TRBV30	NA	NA	TGTGCCTGGAGTGCGGGGGTTTCCTACAATGAGCAGTTCTTC	CAWSAGVSYNEQFF
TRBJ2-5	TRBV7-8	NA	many	TGTGCCAGCAGCTTAAAATCAGTATGGGAACAAGAGACCCAGTACTTC	CASSLKSVWEQETQYF
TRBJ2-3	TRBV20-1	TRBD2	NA	TGCAGTGTCCCGGGACTAGCGGGCCCAGTGACAGATACGCAGTATTTT	CSVPGLAGPVTDTQYF
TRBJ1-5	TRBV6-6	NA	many	TGTGCCAGCAATAATCAGCCCCAGCATTTT	CASNNQPQHF
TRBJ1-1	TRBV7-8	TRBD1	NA	TGTGCCAGCAGCCCTAGGACAGGGTCCGCTGAAGCTTTCTTT	CASSPRTGSAEAFF
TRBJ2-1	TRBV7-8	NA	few	TGTGCCAGCAGCTTGGTGGACAGCCCCTACAATGAGCAGTTCTTC	CASSLVDSPYNEQFF
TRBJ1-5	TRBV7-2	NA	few	TGTGCCAGCAGCTTAGAGGTGGGGCAGGGTAACCAGCCCCAGCATTTT	CASSLEVGQGNQPQHF
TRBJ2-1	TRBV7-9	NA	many	TGTGCCAGCAGCTTATTAGCGGATGAGCAGTTCTTC	CASSLLADEQFF
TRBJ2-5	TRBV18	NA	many	TGTGCCAGCTCAGCACTTGACCGGGGGGAGACCCAGTACTTC	CASSALDRGETQYF
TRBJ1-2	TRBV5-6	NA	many	TGTGCCAGCAGCTATAGTCGGGAAGCGGCCAATCGGCTCTATGGCTACACCTTC	CASSYSREAANRLYGYTF
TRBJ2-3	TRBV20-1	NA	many	TGCAGTGCTAGGGACGGCCCCGAGGCGCAGTATTTT	CSARDGPEAQYF
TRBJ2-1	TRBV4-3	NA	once	TGCGCCAGCAGCCAAGAGAGGGGCGGTGAGCAGTTCTTC	CASSQERGGEQFF
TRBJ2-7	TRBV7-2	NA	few	TGTGCCAGCACCCCGACAGACTTCTACGAGCAGTACTTC	CASTPTDFYEQYF
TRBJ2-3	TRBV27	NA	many	TGTGCCAGCAGTATCCCCAAAACAGATACGCAGTATTTT	CASSIPKTDTQYF
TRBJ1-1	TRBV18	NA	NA	TGTGCCAGCTCACCACCGGCCGGGGGGCGAGTCACTGAAGCTTTCTTT	CASSPPAGGRVTEAFF
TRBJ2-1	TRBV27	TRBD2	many	TGTGCCAGCAGTGTTCTAGCGGGGCATAATGAGCAGTTCTTC	CASSVLAGHNEQFF
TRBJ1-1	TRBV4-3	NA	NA	TGCGCCAGCAGCATTGATCAGAACACTGAAGCTTTCTTT	CASSIDQNTEAFF
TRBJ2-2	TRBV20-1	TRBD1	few	TGCAGTGCCGCCCGGACAGGGAACACCGGGGAGCTGTTTTTT	CSAARTGNTGELFF
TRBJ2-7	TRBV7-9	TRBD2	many	TGTGCCAGCAGCTTACAAAGGGTAGCGGGATTGAACGAGCAGTACTTC	CASSLQRVAGLNEQYF
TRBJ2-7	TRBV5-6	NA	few	TGTGCCAGCAGCTTGGGCTTTCAGGGAAGCGAGCAGTACTTC	CASSLGFQGSEQYF
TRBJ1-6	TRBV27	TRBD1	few	TGTGCCAGCGGACAGGGGGCGCAGAATTCACCCCTCCACTTT	CASGQGAQNSPLHF
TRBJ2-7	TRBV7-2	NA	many	TGTGCCAGCAGCTTAGTTTCCGAGTACGAGCAGTACTTC	CASSLVSEYEQYF
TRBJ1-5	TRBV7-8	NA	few	TGTGCCAGCAGCTTTGCAGGGGTAAAGGAGCCCCAGCATTTT	CASSFAGVKEPQHF
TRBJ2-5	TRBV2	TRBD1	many	TGTGCCAGCAGGGGACAGGGAGAGACCCAGTACTTC	CASRGQGETQYF
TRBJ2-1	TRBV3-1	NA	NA	TGTGCCAGCAGCCCCCAGGTCGGGCCTCTAAGCTCCTACAATGAGCAGTTCTTC	CASSPQVGPLSSYNEQFF
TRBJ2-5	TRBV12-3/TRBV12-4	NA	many	TGTGCCAGCAGACGACCGGGATATCAAGAGACCCAGTACTTC	CASRRPGYQETQYF
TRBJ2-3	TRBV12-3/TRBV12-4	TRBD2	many	TGTGCCAGCAGCCTTACCTCCGGGGGGGCCACAGATACGCAGTATTTT	CASSLTSGGATDTQYF
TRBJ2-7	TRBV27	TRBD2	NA	TGTGCCAGCAGTTTACTGGGACTAGGTCCCTACGAGCAGTACTTC	CASSLLGLGPYEQYF
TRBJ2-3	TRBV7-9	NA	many	TGTGCCAGCAGCCTACGGACCGGAGGGGGGACAGATACGCAGTATTTT	CASSLRTGGGTDTQYF
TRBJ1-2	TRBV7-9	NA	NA	TGTGCCAGCAGCTCGACAGACAGCCCCTATGGCTACACCTTC	CASSSTDSPYGYTF
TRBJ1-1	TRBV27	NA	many	TGTGCCAGCAGTCCCCTGGCGGGAGGGAGCGTGGAAGCTTTCTTT	CASSPLAGGSVEAFF